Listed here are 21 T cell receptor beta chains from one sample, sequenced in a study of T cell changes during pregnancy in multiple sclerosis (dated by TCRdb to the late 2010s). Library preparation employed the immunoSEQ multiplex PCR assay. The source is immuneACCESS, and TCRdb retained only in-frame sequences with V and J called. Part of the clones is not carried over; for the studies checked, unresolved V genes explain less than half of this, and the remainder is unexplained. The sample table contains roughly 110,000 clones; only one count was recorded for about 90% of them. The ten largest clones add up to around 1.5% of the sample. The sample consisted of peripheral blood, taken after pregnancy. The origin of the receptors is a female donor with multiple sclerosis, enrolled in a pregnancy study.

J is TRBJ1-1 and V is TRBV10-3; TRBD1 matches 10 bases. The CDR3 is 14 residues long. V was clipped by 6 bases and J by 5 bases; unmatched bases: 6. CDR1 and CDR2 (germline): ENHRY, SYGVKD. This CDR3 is CAISARTGGTEAFF. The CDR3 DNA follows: TGTGCCATCAGCGCAAGGACAGGGGGAACTGAAGCTTTCTTT.

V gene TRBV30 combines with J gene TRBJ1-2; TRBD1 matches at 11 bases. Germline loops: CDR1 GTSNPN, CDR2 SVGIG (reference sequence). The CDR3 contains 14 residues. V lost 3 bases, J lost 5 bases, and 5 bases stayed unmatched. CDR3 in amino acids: CAWSPGTGGYGYTF. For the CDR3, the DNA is TGTGCCTGGAGCCCCGGGACAGGGGGTTATGGCTACACCTTC.

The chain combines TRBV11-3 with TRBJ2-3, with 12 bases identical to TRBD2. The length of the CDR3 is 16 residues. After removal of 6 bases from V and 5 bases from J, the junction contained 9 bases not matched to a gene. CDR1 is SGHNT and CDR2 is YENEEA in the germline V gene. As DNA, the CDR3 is TGTGCCAGCAGTCCAACTAGCGGGGGGCCGAGAGATACGCAGTATTTT. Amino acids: CASSPTSGGPRDTQYF.

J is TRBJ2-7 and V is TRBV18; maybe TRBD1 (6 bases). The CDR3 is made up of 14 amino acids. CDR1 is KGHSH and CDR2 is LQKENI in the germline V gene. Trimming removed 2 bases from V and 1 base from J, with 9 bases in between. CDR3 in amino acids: CASSPKGVSYEQYF. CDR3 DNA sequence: TGTGCCAGCTCACCAAAGGGGGTGTCCTACGAGCAGTACTTC.

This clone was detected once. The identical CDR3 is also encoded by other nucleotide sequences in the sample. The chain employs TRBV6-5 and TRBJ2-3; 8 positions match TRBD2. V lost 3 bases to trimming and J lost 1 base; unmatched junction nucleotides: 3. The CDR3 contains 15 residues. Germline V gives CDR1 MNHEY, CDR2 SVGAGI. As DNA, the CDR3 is TGTGCCAGCAGTTATGGCGGGGGGCGCACAGATACGCAGTATTTT. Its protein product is CASSYGGGRTDTQYF.

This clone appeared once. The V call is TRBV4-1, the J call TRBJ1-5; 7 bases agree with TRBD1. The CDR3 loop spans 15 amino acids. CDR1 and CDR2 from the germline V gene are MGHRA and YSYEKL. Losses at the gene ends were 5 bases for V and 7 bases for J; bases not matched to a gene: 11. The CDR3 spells CASSEGAREEQPQHF. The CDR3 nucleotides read TGCGCCAGCAGCGAGGGGGCCAGGGAGGAACAGCCCCAGCATTTT.

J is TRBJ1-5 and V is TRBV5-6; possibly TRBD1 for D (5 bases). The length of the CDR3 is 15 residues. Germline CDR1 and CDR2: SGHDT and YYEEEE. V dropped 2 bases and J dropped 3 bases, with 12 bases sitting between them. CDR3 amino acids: CASSFYRQTNQPQHF. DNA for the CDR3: TGTGCCAGCAGCTTTTACAGACAGACCAATCAGCCCCAGCATTTT.

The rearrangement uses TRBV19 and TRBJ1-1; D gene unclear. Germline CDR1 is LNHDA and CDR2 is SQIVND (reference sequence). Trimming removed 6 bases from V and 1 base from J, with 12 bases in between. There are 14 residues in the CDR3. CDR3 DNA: TGTGCCAGTAGGCTACTCCTGTCGAACACTGAAGCTTTCTTT. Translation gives CASRLLLSNTEAFF.

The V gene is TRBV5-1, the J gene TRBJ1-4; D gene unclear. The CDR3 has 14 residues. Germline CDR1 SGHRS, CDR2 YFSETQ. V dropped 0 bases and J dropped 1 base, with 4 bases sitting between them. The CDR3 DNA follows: TGCGCCAGCAGCTTGGCAGGAACTAATGAAAAACTGTTTTTT. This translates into CASSLAGTNEKLFF.

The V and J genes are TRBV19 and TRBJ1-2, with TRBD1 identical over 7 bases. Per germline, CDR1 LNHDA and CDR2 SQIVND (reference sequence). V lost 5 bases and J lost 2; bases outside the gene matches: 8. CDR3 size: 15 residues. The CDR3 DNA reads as TGTGCCAGTAGTCTAACCGGGACAGCCAACTATGGCTACACCTTC. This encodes CASSLTGTANYGYTF. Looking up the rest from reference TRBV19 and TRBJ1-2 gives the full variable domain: DGGITQSPKYLFRKEGQNVTLSCEQNLNHDAMYWYRQDPGQGLRLIYYSQIVNDFQKGDIAEGYSVSREKKESFPLTVTSAQKNPTAFYLCASSLTGTANYGYTFGSGTRLTVV.

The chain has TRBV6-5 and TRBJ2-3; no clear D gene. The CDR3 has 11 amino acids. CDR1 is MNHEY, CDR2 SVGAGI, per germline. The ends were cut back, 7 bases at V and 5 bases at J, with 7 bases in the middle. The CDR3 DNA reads TGTGCCAGCACCAGACAAGATACGCAGTATTTT. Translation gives CASTRQDTQYF.

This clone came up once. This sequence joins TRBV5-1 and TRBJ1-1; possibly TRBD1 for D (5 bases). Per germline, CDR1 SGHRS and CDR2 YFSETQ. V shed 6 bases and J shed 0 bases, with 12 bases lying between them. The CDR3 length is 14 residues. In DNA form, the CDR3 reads TGCGCCAGCAACGAGGGGACTTTGAACACTGAAGCTTTCTTT. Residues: CASNEGTLNTEAFF.

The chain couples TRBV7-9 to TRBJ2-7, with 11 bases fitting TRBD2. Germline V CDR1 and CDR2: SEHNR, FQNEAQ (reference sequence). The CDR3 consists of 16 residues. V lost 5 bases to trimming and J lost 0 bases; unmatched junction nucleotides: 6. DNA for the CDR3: TGTGCCAGCAGCGCCCCCGGGACTAGCGGCTCCTACGAGCAGTACTTC. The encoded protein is CASSAPGTSGSYEQYF.

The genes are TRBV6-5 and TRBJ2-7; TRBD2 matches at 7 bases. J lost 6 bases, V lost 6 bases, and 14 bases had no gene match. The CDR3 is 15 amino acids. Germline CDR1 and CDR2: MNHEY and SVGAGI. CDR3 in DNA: TGTGCCAGCAGGCGCGCGGGGGTATTTGTCGGCGAGCAGTACTTC. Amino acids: CASRRAGVFVGEQYF.

The CDR3 sequence is CASSHRVTGELFF. The CDR3 DNA is TGCGCCAGCAGCCACAGGGTAACCGGGGAGCTGTTTTTT. The chain links TRBV4-1 to TRBJ2-2; a weak D match, TRBD1 (5 bases). This CDR3 is built from 13 residues. The V end was cut by 3 bases, the J end by 5 bases, with 7 bases between. Germline V gives CDR1 MGHRA, CDR2 YSYEKL.

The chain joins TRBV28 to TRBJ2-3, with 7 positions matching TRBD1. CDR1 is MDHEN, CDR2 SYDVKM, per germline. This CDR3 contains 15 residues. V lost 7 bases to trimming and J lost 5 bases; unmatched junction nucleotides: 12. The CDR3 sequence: CASNPRQGPGDTQYF. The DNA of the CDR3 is TGTGCCAGCAACCCGAGACAGGGTCCAGGAGATACGCAGTATTTT.

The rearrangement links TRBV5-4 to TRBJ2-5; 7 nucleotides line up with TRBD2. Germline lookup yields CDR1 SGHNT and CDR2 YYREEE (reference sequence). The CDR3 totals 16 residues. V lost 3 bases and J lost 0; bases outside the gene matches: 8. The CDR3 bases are TGTGCCAGCAGCTCCCCTACCGGGGGGTACCAAGAGACCCAGTACTTC. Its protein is CASSSPTGGYQETQYF.

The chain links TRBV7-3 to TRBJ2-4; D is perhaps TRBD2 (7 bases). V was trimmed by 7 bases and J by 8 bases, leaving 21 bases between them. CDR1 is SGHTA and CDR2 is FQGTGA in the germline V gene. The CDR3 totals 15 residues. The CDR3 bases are TGTGCCAGCACCTACCGGGACGGGGGGCCGGACATTCAGTACTTC. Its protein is CASTYRDGGPDIQYF.

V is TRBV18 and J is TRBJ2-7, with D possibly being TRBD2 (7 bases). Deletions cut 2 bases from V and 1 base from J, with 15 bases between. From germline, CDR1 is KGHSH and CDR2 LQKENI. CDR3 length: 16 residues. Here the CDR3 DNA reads TGTGCCAGCTCACCAATAGGGGGGGTTCGGTCCTACGAGCAGTACTTC. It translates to CASSPIGGVRSYEQYF.

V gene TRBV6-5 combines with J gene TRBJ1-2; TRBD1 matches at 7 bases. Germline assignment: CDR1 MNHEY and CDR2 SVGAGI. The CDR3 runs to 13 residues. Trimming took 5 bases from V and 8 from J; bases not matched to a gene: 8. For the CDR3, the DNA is TGTGCCAGCAGTGAACACAGGGGAGGAGGCTACACCTTC. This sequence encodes CASSEHRGGGYTF.

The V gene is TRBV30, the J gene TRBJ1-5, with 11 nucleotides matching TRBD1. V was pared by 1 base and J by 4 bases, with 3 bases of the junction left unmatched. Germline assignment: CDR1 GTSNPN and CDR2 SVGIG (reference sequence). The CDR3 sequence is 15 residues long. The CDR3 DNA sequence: TGTGCCTGGAGTGGAGGGGACAGGGGGAATCAGCCCCAGCATTTT. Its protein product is CAWSGGDRGNQPQHF.